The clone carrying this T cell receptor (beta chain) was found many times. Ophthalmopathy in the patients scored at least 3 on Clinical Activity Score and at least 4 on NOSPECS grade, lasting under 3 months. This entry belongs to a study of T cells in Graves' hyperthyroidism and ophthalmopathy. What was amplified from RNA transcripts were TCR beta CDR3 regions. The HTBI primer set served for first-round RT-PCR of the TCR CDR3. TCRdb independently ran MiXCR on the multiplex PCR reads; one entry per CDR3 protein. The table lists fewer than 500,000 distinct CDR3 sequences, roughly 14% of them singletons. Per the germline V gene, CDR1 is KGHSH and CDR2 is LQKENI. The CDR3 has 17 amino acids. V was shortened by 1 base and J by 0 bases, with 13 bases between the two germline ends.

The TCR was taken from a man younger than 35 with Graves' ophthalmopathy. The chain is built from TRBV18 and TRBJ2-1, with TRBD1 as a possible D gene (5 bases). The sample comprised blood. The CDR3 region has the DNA TGTGCCAGCTCACCACTCAGGGCGGAGAGCTCCTACAATGAGCAGTTCTTC. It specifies CASSPLRAESSYNEQFF.